These 26 T cell receptor beta chains came from one sample sequenced in a study of shared clonotypes between healthy human individuals. Clones were read by immunoSEQ multiplex PCR, and TCRdb kept only the in-frame ones, dropping some. The sample carries 300,000 to 350,000 clones, more than 60% recorded once. Material: memory CD4+ T cells sorted from blood. Sample subset: CD45RA-negative fraction. All receptors derive from a man aged 25-40 years in good health.

The V gene is TRBV9, the J gene TRBJ1-5, with 7 bases that match TRBD1. V was clipped by 3 bases and J by 3 bases; unmatched bases: 3. Germline V gene lookup returns CDR1 SGDLS and CDR2 YYNGEE. The length of the CDR3 is 14 residues. The CDR3 region has the DNA TGTGCCAGCAGCGAGACAGGGCTCAATCAGCCCCAGCATTTT. This gives the protein CASSETGLNQPQHF.

V is TRBV7-9 and J is TRBJ2-1; 8 bases agree with TRBD2. J lost 6 bases, V lost 7 bases, and 8 bases had no gene match. The germline V gene encodes CDR1 SEHNR and CDR2 FQNEAQ (reference sequence). This CDR3 is 14 amino acids long. In DNA form, the CDR3 reads TGTGCCAGCATCTCTTTGCGGGAGGTCAATGAGCAGTTCTTC. Its translation is CASISLREVNEQFF. Complete variable domain (other parts from reference TRBV7-9 and TRBJ2-1): DTGVSQNPRHKITKRGQNVTFRCDPISEHNRLYWYRQTLGQGPEFLTYFQNEAQLEKSRLLSDRFSAERPKGSFSTLEIQRTEQGDSAMYLCASISLREVNEQFFGPGTRLTVL.

This chain links TRBV14 with TRBJ2-5; no firm D call. In germline, CDR1 is SGHDN, CDR2 FVKESK. This CDR3 has 13 residues. V shed 4 bases and J shed 2 bases, with 8 bases lying between them. The CDR3 DNA reads TGTGCCAGCAGCCGGGCCTCGCAAGAGACCCAGTACTTC. Its protein is CASSRASQETQYF. Supplemented by reference TRBV14 and TRBJ2-5, the full variable domain reads EAGVTQFPSHSVIEKGQTVTLRCDPISGHDNLYWYRRVMGKEIKFLLHFVKESKQDESGMPNNRFLAERTGGTYSTLKVQPAELEDSGVYFCASSRASQETQYFGPGTRLLVL.

The J gene is TRBJ1-2, the V gene TRBV7-9; perhaps TRBD1 as D (5 bases). There are 13 residues in the CDR3. Germline V CDR1 and CDR2: SEHNR, FQNEAQ (reference sequence). Trimming pared 5 bases from V and 4 bases from J, leaving 11 bases between. CDR3 amino acids: CASSPTGGYGYTF. CDR3 coding DNA: TGTGCCAGCAGCCCCACAGGAGGCTATGGCTACACCTTC.

This clone came up a few times. The chain couples TRBV7-8 to TRBJ2-1, with D perhaps being TRBD1 or TRBD2 (5 bases each). The germline V and J ends were trimmed by 3 bases and 9 bases, with 15 bases remaining between them. CDR3 length equals 14 residues. The germline V gene has CDR1 SGHVS and CDR2 FQNEAQ. CDR3 in DNA: TGTGCCAGCAGCTTGGCAGGGACCGTCGGTGAGCAGTTCTTC. This codes for CASSLAGTVGEQFF.

V gene TRBV10-3 combines with J gene TRBJ2-7; TRBD1 aligns across 12 bases. J lost 6 bases, V lost 10 bases, and 10 bases had no gene match. The CDR3 is made up of 14 amino acids. CDR1 is ENHRY and CDR2 is SYGVKD in the germline V gene. The chain's CDR3 is CASRPGQGAVEQYF. CDR3 DNA: TGTGCCAGCAGACCGGGACAGGGGGCGGTCGAGCAGTACTTC.

The rearrangement links TRBV5-4 to TRBJ1-3, with TRBD1 identical over 7 bases. Per germline, CDR1 SGHNT and CDR2 YYREEE (reference sequence). V lost 4 bases to trimming and J lost 0 bases; unmatched junction nucleotides: 7. The CDR3 is 16 amino acids. CDR3 in amino acids: CASSPGQALSGNTIYF. The DNA of the CDR3 is TGTGCCAGCAGCCCTGGACAGGCCCTCTCTGGAAACACCATATATTTT.

V is TRBV25-1 and J is TRBJ2-1; 11 bases are shared with TRBD2. Per germline, CDR1 MGHDK and CDR2 SYGVNS. The CDR3 runs 15 residues. The J segment lost 3 bases and the V segment lost 8 bases, leaving 6 bases of the junction unmatched. The CDR3 DNA reads as TGTGCCAGCGAACTAGCGGGAGCAGGCTACAATGAGCAGTTCTTC. Translating gives CASELAGAGYNEQFF.

Comments on this clone: This sample includes further DNA sequences coding for the same CDR3. The rearrangement links TRBV9 to TRBJ2-1; possibly TRBD1 for D (6 bases). The germline V and J ends were trimmed by 3 bases and 5 bases, with 9 bases remaining between them. Germline loops: CDR1 SGDLS, CDR2 YYNGEE. CDR3 length equals 13 residues. The CDR3 protein is CASSEQGDNEQFF. DNA of the CDR3: TGTGCCAGCAGCGAACAGGGAGACAATGAGCAGTTCTTC.

The sample holds a few counts of this clone. The V and J genes are TRBV5-1 and TRBJ1-1; a possible D gene is TRBD1 (5 bases). V was shortened by 4 bases and J by 0 bases, with 10 bases between the two germline ends. CDR3 length equals 14 residues. Germline CDR1 SGHRS, CDR2 YFSETQ. In DNA form, the CDR3 reads TGCGCCAGCAGCGGGGGACTTATGAACACTGAAGCTTTCTTT. It specifies CASSGGLMNTEAFF.

The rearrangement joins TRBV15 to TRBJ1-2; no clear D. The CDR3 runs to 14 residues. Germline CDR1 is LNHNV and CDR2 is YYDKDF (reference sequence). Trimming took off 5 bases at V and 8 bases at J, with 18 bases between the two ends. In DNA form, the CDR3 reads TGTGCCACCAGCCGCAGACTCACCCCGGGCGGCTACACCTTC. This encodes CATSRRLTPGGYTF. The entire variable domain, with the rest obtained from reference TRBV15 and TRBJ1-2, is as follows: DAMVIQNPRYQVTQFGKPVTLSCSQTLNHNVMYWYQQKSSQAPKLLFHYYDKDFNNEADTPDNFQSRRPNTSFCFLDIRSPGLGDTAMYLCATSRRLTPGGYTFGSGTRLTVV.

CDR3: CASSPQGATSYNEQFF. The DNA for the CDR3 is TGTGCCAGCAGCCCACAGGGGGCAACGTCCTACAATGAGCAGTTCTTC. The V gene is TRBV7-3, the J gene TRBJ2-1; 9 positions match TRBD1. The length of the CDR3 is 16 residues. After removal of 5 bases from V and 1 base from J, the junction contained 6 bases not matched to a gene. CDR1 SGHTA and CDR2 FQGTGA come from the germline V gene. The full variable domain, completed using reference TRBV7-3 and TRBJ2-1, is GAGVSQTPSNKVTEKGKYVELRCDPISGHTALYWYRQSLGQGPEFLIYFQGTGAADDSGLPNDRFFAVRPEGSVSTLKIQRTERGDSAVYLCASSPQGATSYNEQFFGPGTRLTVL.

This clone was detected only once. This rearrangement joins TRBV18 to TRBJ2-5, with D perhaps matching TRBD2 (5 bases). The CDR3 totals 14 residues. The germline gives CDR1 KGHSH, CDR2 LQKENI. Trimming shortened V by 3 bases and J by 7 bases, and 15 bases separated the two germline ends. For the CDR3, the DNA is TGTGCCAGCTCACCGGAGGACCTAGTGGGGACCCAGTACTTC. Translated, it gives CASSPEDLVGTQYF.

This clone occurred once. V and J are TRBV7-8 and TRBJ2-3; D unresolved. The germline V gene encodes CDR1 SGHVS and CDR2 FQNEAQ. The CDR3 contains 12 residues. Trimming pared 6 bases from V and 5 bases from J, leaving 9 bases between. The CDR3 DNA reads as TGTGCCAGCAGAATAGGTGGAGATACGCAGTATTTT. Translation: CASRIGGDTQYF.

This clone was observed a single time. The chain joins TRBV5-4 to TRBJ2-3, with 8 bases matching TRBD2. Unmatched junction bases numbered 5, after V lost 5 bases and J lost 0 bases. The CDR3 is 15 residues long. Germline assignment: CDR1 SGHNT and CDR2 YYREEE (reference sequence). The CDR3 region has the DNA TGTGCCAGCAGGCACGCTAGCGGGAGCACAGATACGCAGTATTTT. This encodes CASRHASGSTDTQYF.

The chain combines TRBV5-4 with TRBJ2-7; D call uncertain. Trimming removed 1 base at V and 0 bases at J, with 11 bases between. Looked up from germline, CDR1 is SGHNT and CDR2 is YYREEE (reference sequence). CDR3 length equals 15 residues. The CDR3 DNA reads as TGTGCCAGCAGCTTGTACGGCCCGAGCTCCTACGAGCAGTACTTC. Translation gives CASSLYGPSSYEQYF. The full variable domain, in which reference TRBV5-4 and TRBJ2-7 provide the parts outside the CDR3, is ETGVTQSPTHLIKTRGQQVTLRCSSQSGHNTVSWYQQALGQGPQFIFQYYREEENGRGNFPPRFSGLQFPNYSSELNVNALELDDSALYLCASSLYGPSSYEQYFGPGTRLTVT.

This clone was detected only once. This specimen includes other DNA sequences encoding the same CDR3. This chain joins TRBV5-1 and TRBJ1-1; D may be TRBD1 (5 bases). V was trimmed by 4 bases and J by 6 bases, leaving 13 bases between them. The CDR3 is 13 amino acids. Germline-derived CDR1 and CDR2 are SGHRS and YFSETQ. CDR3: CASSREQGSEAFF. The CDR3 DNA reads as TGCGCCAGCAGCAGAGAGCAGGGATCTGAAGCTTTCTTT.

The chain has TRBV28 and TRBJ2-7; 7 positions match TRBD1. CDR1 is MDHEN, CDR2 SYDVKM, per germline. This CDR3 region has 13 residues. V was clipped by 6 bases and J by 3 bases; unmatched bases: 5. The CDR3 nucleotides are TGTGCCAGCAGGCTGACAGGGAACTACGAGCAGTACTTC. Its translation: CASRLTGNYEQYF.

This clone was observed a single time. The chain employs TRBV5-1 and TRBJ2-5; D gene ambiguous. Germline V gene sequence: CDR1 SGHRS, CDR2 YFSETQ. The CDR3 has 15 amino acids. The ends were cut back, 0 bases at V and 0 bases at J, with 9 bases in the middle. CDR3 DNA sequence: TGCGCCAGCAGCTTGGTAAACCCGGACCAAGAGACCCAGTACTTC. Translating it yields CASSLVNPDQETQYF.

This chain uses TRBV9 with TRBJ1-2; 9 bases map to TRBD1. Germline CDR1 SGDLS, CDR2 YYNGEE. Germline trimming cut 5 bases from V and 4 bases from J; bases unmatched to any gene: 3. The CDR3 runs 13 residues. CDR3 region: CASSMTGGYGYTF. The CDR3 region has the DNA TGTGCCAGCAGTATGACAGGGGGCTATGGCTACACCTTC.

This clone showed up just once. The chain couples TRBV6-5 to TRBJ2-7; 8 bases align to TRBD2. With 8 bases clipped from V and 3 bases from J, the junction kept 12 bases outside the gene matches. CDR3 length equals 15 residues. Germline-derived CDR1 and CDR2 are MNHEY and SVGAGI. Written as DNA, the CDR3 is TGTGCCAGCTCCCCTGGTGGCGGGAGGATCTACGAGCAGTACTTC. Protein product: CASSPGGGRIYEQYF.

The rearrangement links TRBV9 to TRBJ2-3; D is unclear. Germline-derived CDR1 and CDR2 are SGDLS and YYNGEE. V lost 0 bases and J 1 base, leaving 15 bases between the germline ends. The CDR3 is made up of 17 amino acids. The CDR3 spells CASSVGFGSPGTDTQYF. The CDR3 nucleotides are TGTGCCAGCAGCGTAGGGTTCGGCTCACCCGGCACAGATACGCAGTATTTT. Full variable domain (remainder filled in from reference TRBV9 and TRBJ2-3): DSGVTQTPKHLITATGQRVTLRCSPRSGDLSVYWYQQSLDQGLQFLIQYYNGEERAKGNILERFSAQQFPDLHSELNLSSLELGDSALYFCASSVGFGSPGTDTQYFGPGTRLTVL.

V usage is TRBV27 and J usage is TRBJ2-2, with TRBD2 matching 9 bases. Germline V lookup: CDR1 MNHEY, CDR2 SMNVEV (reference sequence). CDR3 size: 15 residues. V dropped 5 bases and J dropped 2; count of bases not matched to a gene: 3. CDR3 protein: CASSRLAVNTGELFF. CDR3 coding DNA: TGTGCCAGCAGTCGACTAGCGGTAAACACCGGGGAGCTGTTTTTT.

This chain joins TRBV6-5 and TRBJ2-7, with D perhaps matching TRBD1 (6 bases). CDR1 and CDR2 from the germline V gene are MNHEY and SVGAGI. This CDR3 comprises 13 residues. V lost 8 bases and J 12 bases, leaving 23 bases between the germline ends. CDR3 region: CASGQGLTTLTYF. CDR3 DNA: TGTGCCAGCGGGCAGGGGCTCACCACCTTGACGTACTTC.

This rearrangement joins TRBV11-3 to TRBJ2-3, with unresolved D. Per the germline V gene, CDR1 is SGHNT and CDR2 is YENEEA. The CDR3 is 12 amino acids. Trimming left V 5 bases short and J 7 bases short, with 10 bases between. DNA for the CDR3: TGTGCCAGCAGCCAAGGCAGAAATACGCAGTATTTT. It encodes CASSQGRNTQYF.

This chain connects TRBV30 to TRBJ1-1, with a weak D call TRBD1 (6 bases). Per germline, CDR1 GTSNPN and CDR2 SVGIG (reference sequence). This CDR3 is built from 13 residues. Trimming pared 5 bases from V and 3 bases from J, leaving 13 bases between. DNA for the CDR3: TGTGCCTGGGCCAGACAGGTAGACACTGAAGCTTTCTTT. Amino acids: CAWARQVDTEAFF.